The sequence of this TCR beta chain was determined in a study of Graves' ophthalmopathy and Graves' hyperthyroidism. As the template, RNA transcripts were used to amplify TCR beta CDR3 regions. A first-round RT-PCR used HTBI primers, followed by a second-round multiplex PCR. Each CDR3 protein gets one entry after TCRdb re-called the multiplex PCR reads with MiXCR. The sample lists 450,000 to 600,000 distinct CDR3 sequences, 35% to 45% occurring once. In germline, CDR1 is SGHAT, CDR2 FQNNGV. V lost 3 bases to trimming and J lost 2 bases; unmatched junction nucleotides: 0. The CDR3 covers 15 residues. The rearrangement uses TRBV11-2 and TRBJ2-1; TRBD2 aligns across 11 bases. The sample comprised peripheral blood or thyroid tissue (not recorded which). This sequence was found in an adult man with Graves' hyperthyroidism. For the CDR3, the DNA is TGTGCCAGCAGCTTTAGCGGGAGGGCCTACAATGAGCAGTTCTTC. Amino acid sequence: CASSFSGRAYNEQFF.